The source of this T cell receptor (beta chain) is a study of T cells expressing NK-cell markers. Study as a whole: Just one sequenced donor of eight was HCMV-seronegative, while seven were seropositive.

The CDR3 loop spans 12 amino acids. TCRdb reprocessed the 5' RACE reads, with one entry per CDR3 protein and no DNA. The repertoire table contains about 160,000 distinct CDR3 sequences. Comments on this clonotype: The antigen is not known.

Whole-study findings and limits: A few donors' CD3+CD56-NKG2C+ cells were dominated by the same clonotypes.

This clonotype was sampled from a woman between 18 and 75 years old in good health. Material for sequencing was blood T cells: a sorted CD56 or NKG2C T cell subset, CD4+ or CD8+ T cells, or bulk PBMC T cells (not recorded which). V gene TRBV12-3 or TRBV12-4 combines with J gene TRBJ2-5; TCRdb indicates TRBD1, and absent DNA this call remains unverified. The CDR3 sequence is CASQAAQETQYF.